The T cell receptor beta chain described here comes from a study of T cells in Graves' hyperthyroidism and ophthalmopathy. The study, taken as a whole, reports: Researchers found most expanded thyroid clonotypes above 0.001 in blood as well.

About this clonotype itself: Its antigen is still unknown.

The J segment lost 3 bases and the V segment lost 5 bases, leaving 10 bases of the junction unmatched. Germline lookup yields CDR1 SGHTA and CDR2 FQGNSA. The CDR3 has 17 amino acids. RNA transcripts provided the source from which TCR beta CDR3 regions were amplified. First-round RT-PCR targeting the TCR CDR3 was performed with the HTBI primer set. TCRdb ran MiXCR on the multiplex PCR reads and lists one entry per CDR3 protein. The repertoire holds about half a million distinct CDR3 sequences, with 15% to 20% as singletons. The V and J genes are TRBV7-2 and TRBJ2-1; 10 bases agree with TRBD2. The source is a woman younger than 45 with Graves' ophthalmopathy. The specimen sequenced was blood. The CDR3 DNA reads as TGTGCCAGCAGCCAACTTGGACTAGCGGATAACTACAATGAGCAGTTCTTC. Protein sequence: CASSQLGLADNYNEQFF. The variable domain in full, completed from reference TRBV7-2 and TRBJ2-1, reads GAGVSQSPSNKVTEKGKDVELRCDPISGHTALYWYRQSLGQGLEFLIYFQGNSAPDKSGLPSDRFSAERTGGSVSTLTIQRTQQEDSAVYLCASSQLGLADNYNEQFFGPGTRLTVL.